What follows are 6 T cell receptor beta chains derived from one specimen sequenced in a study of cytomegalovirus exposure and HLA in healthy donors. The PCR employed 60 Vbeta primers together with 13 Jbeta primers. Sequencing was performed with immunoSEQ multiplex PCR; in TCRdb, only in-frame clones are kept and a portion is missing. Of more than 95,000 clones detected, 74% appear once; the ten largest clones hold roughly 4%. Material: PBMCs. Receptors originate from a woman in her 50s in good health and CMV-seropositive.

The table lists this clone with a count of one. The chain employs TRBV5-1 and TRBJ1-1, with 7 nucleotides matching TRBD1. CDR3 length equals 14 residues. Germline CDR1 SGHRS, CDR2 YFSETQ. Germline trimming cut 0 bases from V and 3 bases from J; bases unmatched to any gene: 2. The CDR3 loop is CASSLEGAHTEAFF. The DNA for the CDR3 is TGCGCCAGCAGCTTGGAGGGGGCGCACACTGAAGCTTTCTTT.

The gene calls are TRBV10-1 and TRBJ2-5; weak D call: TRBD1 (5 bases). The length of the CDR3 is 12 residues. The V end was cut by 0 bases, the J end by 9 bases, with 8 bases between. CDR1 WNHNN and CDR2 SYGVQD come from the germline V gene (reference sequence). CDR3 in amino acids: CASSESGQPQYF. CDR3 bases: TGCGCCAGCAGTGAGTCGGGGCAGCCCCAGTACTTC.

This chain links TRBV18 with TRBJ1-2; D remains unclear. The CDR3 runs to 13 residues. V was trimmed by 3 bases and J by 8 bases, leaving 13 bases between them. In germline, CDR1 is KGHSH, CDR2 LQKENI. CDR3 sequence reads: CASSPGNEEGYTF. Written as DNA, the CDR3 is TGTGCCAGCTCACCCGGGAACGAAGAGGGCTACACCTTC. Based on the CDR3 plus reference TRBV18 and TRBJ1-2, the full variable domain is NAGVMQNPRHLVRRRGQEARLRCSPMKGHSHVYWYRQLPEEGLKFMVYLQKENIIDESGMPKERFSAEFPKEGPSILRIQQVVRGDSAAYFCASSPGNEEGYTFGSGTRLTVV.

The V gene is TRBV7-3, the J gene TRBJ2-2; TRBD2 matches 8 bases. The CDR3 covers 16 residues. Germline CDR1 is SGHTA and CDR2 is FQGTGA. Trimming removed 1 base from V and 2 bases from J; junction bases left unmatched: 3. CDR3: CASSLNGGANTGELFF. In DNA form, the CDR3 reads TGTGCCAGCAGCTTAAACGGGGGGGCCAACACCGGGGAGCTGTTTTTT.

This clone was found once. V gene TRBV6-1 combines with J gene TRBJ2-7; D remains unclear. Looked up from germline, CDR1 is MNHNS and CDR2 is SASEGT. V was shortened by 7 bases and J by 4 bases, with 8 bases between the two germline ends. The CDR3 contains 11 residues. CDR3 in amino acids: CASIQHYEQYF. The CDR3 coding sequence is TGTGCCAGCATACAACATTACGAGCAGTACTTC.

J is TRBJ2-5 and V is TRBV7-9; possible D gene TRBD1, 6 bases. Per germline, CDR1 SEHNR and CDR2 FQNEAQ (reference sequence). This CDR3 is built from 19 residues. V was shortened by 4 bases and J by 2 bases, with 26 bases between the two germline ends. The CDR3: CASSSDSRWPLYQQETQYF. CDR3 nucleotide sequence: TGTGCCAGCAGCTCGGACAGCCGATGGCCCCTTTATCAGCAAGAGACCCAGTACTTC.